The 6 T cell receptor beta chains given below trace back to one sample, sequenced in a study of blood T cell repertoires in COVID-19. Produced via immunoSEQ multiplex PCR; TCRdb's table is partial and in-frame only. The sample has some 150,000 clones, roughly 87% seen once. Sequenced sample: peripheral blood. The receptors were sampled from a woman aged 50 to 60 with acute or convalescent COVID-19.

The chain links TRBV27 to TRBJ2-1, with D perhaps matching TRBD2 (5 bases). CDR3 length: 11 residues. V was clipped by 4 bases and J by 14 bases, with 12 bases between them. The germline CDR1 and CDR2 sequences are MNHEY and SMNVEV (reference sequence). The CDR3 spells CASSYGLGEFF. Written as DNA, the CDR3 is TGTGCCAGCAGTTACGGACTCGGTGAGTTCTTC.

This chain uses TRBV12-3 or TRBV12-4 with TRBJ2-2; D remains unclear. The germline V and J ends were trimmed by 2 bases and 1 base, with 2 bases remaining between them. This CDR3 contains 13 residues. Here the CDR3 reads CASSLLNTGELFF. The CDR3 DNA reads TGTGCCAGCAGTTTACTGAACACCGGGGAGCTGTTTTTT.

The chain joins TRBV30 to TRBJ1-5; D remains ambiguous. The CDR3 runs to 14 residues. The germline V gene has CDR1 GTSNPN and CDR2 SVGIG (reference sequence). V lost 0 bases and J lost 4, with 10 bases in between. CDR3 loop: CAWSVPPKNQPQHF. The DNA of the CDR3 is TGTGCCTGGAGTGTACCCCCTAAAAATCAGCCCCAGCATTTT.

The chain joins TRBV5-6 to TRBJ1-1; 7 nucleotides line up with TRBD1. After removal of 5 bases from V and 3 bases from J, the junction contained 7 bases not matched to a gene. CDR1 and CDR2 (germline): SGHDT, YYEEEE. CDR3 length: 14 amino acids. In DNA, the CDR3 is TGTGCCAGCAGTCAAACAGGGGAGTACACTGAAGCTTTCTTT. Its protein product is CASSQTGEYTEAFF.

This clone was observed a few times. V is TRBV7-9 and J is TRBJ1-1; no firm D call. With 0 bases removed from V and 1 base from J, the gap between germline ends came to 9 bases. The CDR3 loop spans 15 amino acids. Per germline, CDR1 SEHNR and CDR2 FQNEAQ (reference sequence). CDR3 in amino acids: CASSLAGTKNTEAFF. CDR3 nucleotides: TGTGCCAGCAGCTTAGCTGGCACGAAGAACACTGAAGCTTTCTTT.

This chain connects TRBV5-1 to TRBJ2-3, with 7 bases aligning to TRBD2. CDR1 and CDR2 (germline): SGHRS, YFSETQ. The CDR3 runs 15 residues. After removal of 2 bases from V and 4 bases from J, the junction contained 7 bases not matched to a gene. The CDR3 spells CASSFVGGAPDTQYF. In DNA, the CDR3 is TGCGCCAGCAGCTTCGTGGGAGGGGCTCCAGATACGCAGTATTTT.